The sequence of this TCR beta chain was determined in a study of PD-1 blockade in classical Hodgkin lymphoma. Study observations and caveats: Why the repertoires differ is still unclear, perhaps disease activity or prior therapy. Lower baseline TCR diversity marked trial partial responders and progressors.

TCRdb's table, derived via immunoSEQ multiplex PCR, lists solely in-frame clones and lacks some. The sample lists 20,000 to 25,000 clones, 60% to 80% occurring once. Notes on this clone: Antigen specificity is unknown.

Time point indicated: cycle 4 day 1 (C4D1), after 5 to 7 weeks of nivolumab. All the patients suffered relapse after autologous stem cell transplantation, and brentuximab vedotin exposure differed. Germline V gene lookup returns CDR1 LNHNV and CDR2 YYDKDF (reference sequence). The CDR3 is 16 amino acids. With V trimmed by 2 bases and J by 8 bases, 8 bases remained unmatched. The sequencing used peripheral blood mononuclear cells (PBMCs), collected before the fourth cycle of nivolumab. This chain uses TRBV15 with TRBJ2-4, with TRBD1 matching 11 bases. This receptor was taken from a human donor with classical Hodgkin lymphoma. In DNA form, the CDR3 reads TGTGCCACCAGCAGACGGAGCGGACAGGGGGCCGACATTCAGTACTTC. Its translation is CATSRRSGQGADIQYF.